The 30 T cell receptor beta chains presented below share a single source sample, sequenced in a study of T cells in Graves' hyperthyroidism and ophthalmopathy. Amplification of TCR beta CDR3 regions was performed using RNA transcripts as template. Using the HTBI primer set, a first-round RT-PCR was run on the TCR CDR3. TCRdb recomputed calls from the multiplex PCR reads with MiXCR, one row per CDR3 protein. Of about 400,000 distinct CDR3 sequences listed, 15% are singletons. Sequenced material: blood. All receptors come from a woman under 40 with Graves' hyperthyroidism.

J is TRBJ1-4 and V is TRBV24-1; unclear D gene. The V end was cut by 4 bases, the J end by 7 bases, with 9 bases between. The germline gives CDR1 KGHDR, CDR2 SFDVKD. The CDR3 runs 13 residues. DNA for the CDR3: TGTGCCACCAGTGACCACATGTCTGAAAAACTGTTTTTT. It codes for CATSDHMSEKLFF.

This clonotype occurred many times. Here the CDR3 DNA reads TGTGCCAGCAGTTTACGTCCGAGGAGCCGAGCTAACTATGGCTACACCTTC. Its translation: CASSLRPRSRANYGYTF. The chain joins TRBV27 to TRBJ1-2, with D uncertain. CDR3 size: 17 residues. CDR1 MNHEY and CDR2 SMNVEV come from the germline V gene (reference sequence). Trimming took off 2 bases at V and 0 bases at J, with 16 bases between the two ends.

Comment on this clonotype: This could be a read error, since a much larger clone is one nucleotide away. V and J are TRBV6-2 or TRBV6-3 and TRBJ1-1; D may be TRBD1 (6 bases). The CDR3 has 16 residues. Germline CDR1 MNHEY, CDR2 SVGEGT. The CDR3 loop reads CASRRRRTDMNTAAFF. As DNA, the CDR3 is TGTGCCAGCAGACGCCGAAGGACAGACATGAACACTGCAGCTTTCTTT.

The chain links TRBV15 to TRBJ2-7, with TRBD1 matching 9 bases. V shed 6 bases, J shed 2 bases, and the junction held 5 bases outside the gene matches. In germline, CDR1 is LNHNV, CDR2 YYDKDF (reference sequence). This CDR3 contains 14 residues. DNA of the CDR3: TGTGCCACCAGGACAGGGGGGAAAGCCTACGAGCAGTACTTC. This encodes CATRTGGKAYEQYF.

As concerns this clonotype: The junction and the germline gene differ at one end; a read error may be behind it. The CDR3 nucleotides read TGCAGTGCTAGAAGTTCTCGGGGGGCGTACAATGAGCAGCTCTTC. Translated, it gives CSARSSRGAYNEQLF. J is TRBJ2-1 and V is TRBV20-1, with TRBD2 as a possible D gene (7 bases). This CDR3 comprises 15 residues. Germline CDR1 reads DFQATT; CDR2 reads SNEGSKA (reference sequence).

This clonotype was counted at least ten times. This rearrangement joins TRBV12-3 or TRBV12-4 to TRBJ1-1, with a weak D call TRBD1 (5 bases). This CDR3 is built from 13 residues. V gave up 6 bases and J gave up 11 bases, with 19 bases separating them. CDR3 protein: CASSPPFTGSAFF. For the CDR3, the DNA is TGTGCCAGCAGCCCGCCATTTACAGGAAGCGCTTTCTTT.

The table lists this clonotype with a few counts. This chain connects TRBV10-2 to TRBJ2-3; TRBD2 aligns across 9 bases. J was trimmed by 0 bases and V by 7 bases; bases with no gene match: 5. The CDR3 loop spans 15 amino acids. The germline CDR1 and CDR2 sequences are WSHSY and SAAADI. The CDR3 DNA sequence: TGCGCCAGCAACCGACTAGCGGAGAGCACAGATACGCAGTATTTT. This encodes CASNRLAESTDTQYF.

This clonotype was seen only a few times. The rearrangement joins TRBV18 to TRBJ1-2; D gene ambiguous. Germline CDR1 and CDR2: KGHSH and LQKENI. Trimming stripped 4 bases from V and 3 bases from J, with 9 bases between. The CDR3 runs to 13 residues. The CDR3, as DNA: TGTGCCAGCTCACAGGGCCGAGACTATGGCTACACCTTC. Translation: CASSQGRDYGYTF.

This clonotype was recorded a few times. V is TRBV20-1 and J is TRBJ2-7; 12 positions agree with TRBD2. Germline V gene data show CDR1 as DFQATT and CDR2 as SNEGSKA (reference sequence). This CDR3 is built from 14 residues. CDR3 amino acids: CRGASGRALGEQYF. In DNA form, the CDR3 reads TGCAGAGGCGCTAGCGGGAGGGCCTTGGGAGAGCAGTACTTC.

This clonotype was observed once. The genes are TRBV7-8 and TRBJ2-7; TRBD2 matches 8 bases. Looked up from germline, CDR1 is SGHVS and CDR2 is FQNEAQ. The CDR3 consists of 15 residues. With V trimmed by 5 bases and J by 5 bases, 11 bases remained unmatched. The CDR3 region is CASSLRGLGNDEQYF. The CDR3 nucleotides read TGTGCCAGCAGCCTAAGGGGACTAGGCAACGACGAGCAGTACTTC.

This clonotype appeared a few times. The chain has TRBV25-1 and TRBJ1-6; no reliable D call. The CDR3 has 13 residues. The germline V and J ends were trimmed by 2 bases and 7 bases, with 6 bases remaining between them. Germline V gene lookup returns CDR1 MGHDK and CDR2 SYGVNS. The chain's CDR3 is CASSEVGNSPLHF. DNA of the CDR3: TGTGCCAGCAGTGAAGTAGGGAATTCACCCCTCCACTTT.

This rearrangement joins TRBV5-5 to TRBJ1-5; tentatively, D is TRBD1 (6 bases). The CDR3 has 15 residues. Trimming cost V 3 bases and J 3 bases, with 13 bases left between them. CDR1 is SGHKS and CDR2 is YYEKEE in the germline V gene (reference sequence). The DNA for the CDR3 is TGTGCCAGCAGCTCCGGACAGACTATCAATCAGCCCCAGCATTTT. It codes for CASSSGQTINQPQHF. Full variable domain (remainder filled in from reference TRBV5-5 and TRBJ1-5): DAGVTQSPTHLIKTRGQQVTLRCSPISGHKSVSWYQQVLGQGPQFIFQYYEKEERGRGNFPDRFSARQFPNYSSELNVNALLLGDSALYLCASSSGQTINQPQHFGDGTRLSIL.

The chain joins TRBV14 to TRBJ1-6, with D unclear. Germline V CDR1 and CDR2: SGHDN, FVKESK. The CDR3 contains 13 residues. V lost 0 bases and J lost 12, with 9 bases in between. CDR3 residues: CASSQDPGIPLHF. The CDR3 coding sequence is TGTGCCAGCAGCCAAGATCCGGGAATACCCCTCCACTTT. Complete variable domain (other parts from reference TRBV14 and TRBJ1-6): EAGVTQFPSHSVIEKGQTVTLRCDPISGHDNLYWYRRVMGKEIKFLLHFVKESKQDESGMPNNRFLAERTGGTYSTLKVQPAELEDSGVYFCASSQDPGIPLHFGNGTRLTVT.

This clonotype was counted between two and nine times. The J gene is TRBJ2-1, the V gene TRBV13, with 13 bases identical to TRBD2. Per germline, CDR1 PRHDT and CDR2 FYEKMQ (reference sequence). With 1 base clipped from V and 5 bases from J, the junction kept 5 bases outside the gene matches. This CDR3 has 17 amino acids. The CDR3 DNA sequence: TGTGCCAGCAGCTTAGACGGGACTAGCGGGATAAACAATGAGCAGTTCTTC. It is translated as CASSLDGTSGINNEQFF.

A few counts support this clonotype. DNA for the CDR3: TGTGCCAGCAGTCCACAGGGTATGATGAATGGCTACACCTTC. It codes for CASSPQGMMNGYTF. J is TRBJ1-2 and V is TRBV2, with a weak D call TRBD1 (6 bases). Germline CDR1 is SNHLY and CDR2 is FYNNEI. CDR3 size: 14 residues. V lost 5 bases, J lost 6 bases, and 16 bases lay in between. The variable domain in full, completed from reference TRBV2 and TRBJ1-2, reads EPEVTQTPSHQVTQMGQEVILRCVPISNHLYFYWYRQILGQKVEFLVSFYNNEISEKSEIFDDQFSVERPDGSNFTLKIRSTKLEDSAMYFCASSPQGMMNGYTFGSGTRLTVV.

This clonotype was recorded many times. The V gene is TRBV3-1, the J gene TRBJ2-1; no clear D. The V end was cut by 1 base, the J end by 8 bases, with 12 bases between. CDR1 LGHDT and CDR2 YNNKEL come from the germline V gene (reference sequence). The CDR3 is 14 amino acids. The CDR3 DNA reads TGTGCCAGCAGCCAAGTATCCGTTCGTGATGAGCAGTTCTTC. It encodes CASSQVSVRDEQFF.

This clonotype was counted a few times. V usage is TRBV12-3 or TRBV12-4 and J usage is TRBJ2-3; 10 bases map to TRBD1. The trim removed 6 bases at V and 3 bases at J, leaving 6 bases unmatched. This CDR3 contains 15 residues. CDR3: CASRRQGAGTDTQYF. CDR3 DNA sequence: TGTGCCAGCAGGCGACAGGGGGCGGGGACAGATACGCAGTATTTT.

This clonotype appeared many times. CDR3 sequence: CASSLAQVPGELFF. The CDR3 coding sequence is TGCGCCAGCAGCTTGGCACAGGTGCCCGGGGAGCTGTTTTTT. This rearrangement joins TRBV5-1 to TRBJ2-2, with TRBD1 as a possible D gene (5 bases). V lost 0 bases and J lost 6, with 9 bases in between. CDR3 length: 14 residues. The germline gives CDR1 SGHRS, CDR2 YFSETQ.

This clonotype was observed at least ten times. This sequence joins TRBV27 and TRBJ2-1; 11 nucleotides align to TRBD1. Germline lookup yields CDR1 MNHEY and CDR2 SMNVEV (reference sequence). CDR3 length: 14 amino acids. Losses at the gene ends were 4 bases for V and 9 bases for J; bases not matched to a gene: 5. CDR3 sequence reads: CASSWGQGVREQFF. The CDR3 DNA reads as TGTGCCAGCAGTTGGGGACAGGGGGTTCGTGAGCAGTTCTTC.

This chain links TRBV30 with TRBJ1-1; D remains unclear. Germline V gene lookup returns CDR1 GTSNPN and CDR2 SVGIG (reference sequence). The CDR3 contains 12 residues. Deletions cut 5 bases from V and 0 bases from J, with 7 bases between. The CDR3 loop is CAWERMNTEAFF. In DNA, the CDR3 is TGTGCCTGGGAGAGAATGAACACTGAAGCTTTCTTT.

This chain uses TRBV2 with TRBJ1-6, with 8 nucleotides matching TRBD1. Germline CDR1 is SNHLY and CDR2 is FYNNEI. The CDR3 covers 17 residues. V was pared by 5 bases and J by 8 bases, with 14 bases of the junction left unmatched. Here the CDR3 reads CASSQSPRTGFDSPLHF. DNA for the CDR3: TGTGCCAGCAGTCAAAGCCCCCGGACAGGGTTCGATTCACCCCTCCACTTT.

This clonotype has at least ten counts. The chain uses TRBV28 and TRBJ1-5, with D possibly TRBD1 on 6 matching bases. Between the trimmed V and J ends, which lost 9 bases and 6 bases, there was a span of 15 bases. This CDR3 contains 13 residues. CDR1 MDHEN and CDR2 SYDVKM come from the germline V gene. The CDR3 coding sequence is TGTGCCAGTGGTTCACAGGGAAGTCAGCCCCAGCATTTT. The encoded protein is CASGSQGSQPQHF.

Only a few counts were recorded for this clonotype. CDR3: CSAKPEGTKSGELFF. CDR3 nucleotides: TGCAGTGCTAAACCGGAGGGCACTAAGTCCGGGGAGCTGTTTTTT. This chain uses TRBV20-1 with TRBJ2-2, with D possibly being TRBD2 (6 bases). This CDR3 has 15 amino acids. Trimming shortened V by 4 bases and J by 6 bases, and 18 bases separated the two germline ends. Germline CDR1 reads DFQATT; CDR2 reads SNEGSKA (reference sequence).

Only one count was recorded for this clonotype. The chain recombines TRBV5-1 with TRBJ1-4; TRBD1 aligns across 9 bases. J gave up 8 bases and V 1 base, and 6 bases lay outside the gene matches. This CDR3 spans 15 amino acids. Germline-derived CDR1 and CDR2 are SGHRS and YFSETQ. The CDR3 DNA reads TGCGCCAGCAGCTTGACCGGGACAGGGCACGAAAAACTGTTTTTT. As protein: CASSLTGTGHEKLFF.

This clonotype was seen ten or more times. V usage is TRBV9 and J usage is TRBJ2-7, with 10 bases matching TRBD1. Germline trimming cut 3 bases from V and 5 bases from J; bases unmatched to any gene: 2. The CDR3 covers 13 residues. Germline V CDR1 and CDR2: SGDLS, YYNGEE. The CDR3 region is CASSDGTGDEQYF. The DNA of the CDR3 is TGTGCCAGCAGCGACGGGACAGGGGACGAGCAGTACTTC.

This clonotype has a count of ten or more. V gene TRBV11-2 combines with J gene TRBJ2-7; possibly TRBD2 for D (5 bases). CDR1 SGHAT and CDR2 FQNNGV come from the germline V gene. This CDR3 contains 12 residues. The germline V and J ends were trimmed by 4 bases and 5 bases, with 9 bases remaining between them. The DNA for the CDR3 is TGTGCCAGCAGCTCCCGCGGGCACGAGCAGTACTTC. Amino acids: CASSSRGHEQYF.

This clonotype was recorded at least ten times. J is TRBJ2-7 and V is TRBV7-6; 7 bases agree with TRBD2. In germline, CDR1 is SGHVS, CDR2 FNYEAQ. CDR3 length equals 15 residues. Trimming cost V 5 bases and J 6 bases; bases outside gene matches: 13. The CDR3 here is CASSPDAGVYREQYF. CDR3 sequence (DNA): TGTGCCAGCAGCCCAGACGCGGGAGTATACCGCGAGCAGTACTTC.

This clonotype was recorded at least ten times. The CDR3 sequence: CSARPSGRGTDTQYF. The DNA for the CDR3 is TGCAGTGCTAGACCGAGCGGGAGGGGTACAGATACGCAGTATTTT. The chain uses TRBV20-1 and TRBJ2-3; 10 nucleotides match TRBD2. The ends lost 2 bases at V and 3 bases at J; junction bases unmatched: 5. Germline V gives CDR1 DFQATT, CDR2 SNEGSKA (reference sequence). The CDR3 consists of 15 residues.

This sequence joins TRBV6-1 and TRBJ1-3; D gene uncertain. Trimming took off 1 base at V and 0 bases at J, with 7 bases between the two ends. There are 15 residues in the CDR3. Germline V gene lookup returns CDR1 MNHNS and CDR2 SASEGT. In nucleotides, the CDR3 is TGTGCCAGCAGTGAAGGAGGCGGCTCTGGAAACACCATATATTTT. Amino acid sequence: CASSEGGGSGNTIYF.

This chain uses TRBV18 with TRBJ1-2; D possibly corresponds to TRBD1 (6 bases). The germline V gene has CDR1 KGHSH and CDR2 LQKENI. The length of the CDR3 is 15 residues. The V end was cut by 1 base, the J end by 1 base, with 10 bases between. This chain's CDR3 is CASSPRTEINYGYTF. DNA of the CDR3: TGTGCCAGCTCACCACGGACAGAAATTAACTATGGCTACACCTTC. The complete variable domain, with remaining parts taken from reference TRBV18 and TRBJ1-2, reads NAGVMQNPRHLVRRRGQEARLRCSPMKGHSHVYWYRQLPEEGLKFMVYLQKENIIDESGMPKERFSAEFPKEGPSILRIQQVVRGDSAAYFCASSPRTEINYGYTFGSGTRLTVV.